This T cell receptor beta chain was found in a study of T cells after yellow fever vaccination. Study in general: SMART-Seq v4 Ultra Low Input handled preparation of low-cell-number fractions.

A 5'RACE template-switching step, the method used to make TCR cDNA, added a universal primer site and UMIs. MiXCR was run by TCRdb on the 5' RACE reads, yielding one entry per CDR3 protein. The data show over 100,000 distinct CDR3 sequences, around 8.6% seen once. There are many counts of this clonotype. The target antigen is unknown. The study's findings and limits: Abundant bulk-derived clonotypes could contaminate FACS-sorted repertoires.

Sequences were derived from CD8+ T cells sorted from PBMCs, sampled 45 days after the yellow fever booster vaccination. This receptor was obtained from a man younger than 40 who received the YFV17D yellow fever vaccine.

The CDR3, as DNA: TGTGCCAGCACGGAGGCCCCCTACGAGCAGTACTTC. Translating it yields CASTEAPYEQYF. The chain joins TRBV6-6 to TRBJ2-7; TRBD2 is a possible D gene (5 bases). CDR3 length: 12 amino acids. CDR1 and CDR2 (germline): MNHNY, SVGAGI (reference sequence). V shed 7 bases and J shed 2 bases, with 9 bases lying between them.